The next 14 T cell receptor beta chains were all read from a single sample in a study of blood T cell repertoires in COVID-19. TCRdb's table, derived via immunoSEQ multiplex PCR, lists solely in-frame clones and lacks some. There are approximately 73,000 clones in the sample; 81% occur only once, and about 0.87% lies in the top ten. The sequenced material came from peripheral blood. Source of these receptors: a woman aged 65 to 85 with acute or convalescent COVID-19.

The CDR3 DNA reads as TGCGCCAGCAGCCAAGACACAGGTAACTGGAATGAGCAGTTCTTC. It encodes CASSQDTGNWNEQFF. The chain uses TRBV4-3 and TRBJ2-1, with a possible D match to TRBD1 (5 bases). Between the trimmed V and J ends, which lost 0 bases and 7 bases, there was a span of 13 bases. Germline V CDR1 and CDR2: LGHNA, YSLEER. This CDR3 spans 15 amino acids.

There are a few counts of this clone. The chain recombines TRBV11-2 with TRBJ2-1, with 8 nucleotides matching TRBD2. V gave up 8 bases and J gave up 5 bases; unmatched junction bases: 11. Looked up from germline, CDR1 is SGHAT and CDR2 is FQNNGV. CDR3 length: 15 amino acids. The CDR3 DNA reads TGTGCCAGCCATACGTCCCGGGGGGGGGACAATGAGCAGTTCTTC. Translated: CASHTSRGGDNEQFF.

This clone is a singleton in its sample. The J gene is TRBJ1-4, the V gene TRBV9, with TRBD1 as a possible D gene (6 bases). Trimming took off 1 base at V and 5 bases at J, with 12 bases between the two ends. Germline CDR1 and CDR2: SGDLS and YYNGEE. The CDR3 spans 15 residues. The CDR3 DNA follows: TGTGCCAGCAGCGTAAACGGACAGCGAAATGAAAAACTGTTTTTT. Its protein is CASSVNGQRNEKLFF.

The V and J genes are TRBV5-1 and TRBJ1-1; tentative D call: TRBD1 (6 bases). Germline assignment: CDR1 SGHRS and CDR2 YFSETQ. Trimming removed 4 bases from V and 4 bases from J, with 14 bases in between. The CDR3 sequence is 14 residues long. The CDR3 bases are TGCGCCAGCAGCACGGACAGAAGTCCCACTGAAGCTTTCTTT. It is translated as CASSTDRSPTEAFF. The whole variable domain, remainder taken from reference TRBV5-1 and TRBJ1-1, is KAGVTQTPRYLIKTRGQQVTLSCSPISGHRSVSWYQQTPGQGLQFLFEYFSETQRNKGNFPGRFSGRQFSNSRSEMNVSTLELGDSALYLCASSTDRSPTEAFFGQGTRLTVV.

The chain recombines TRBV3-1 (or the pseudogene TRBV3-2) with TRBJ2-1, with TRBD2 matching 10 bases. This CDR3 spans 15 amino acids. Germline V lookup: CDR1 LGHDT, CDR2 YNNKEL (reference sequence). J was trimmed by 9 bases and V by 2 bases; bases with no gene match: 7. The CDR3 spells CASSQPGLAAVEQFF. CDR3 nucleotide sequence: TGTGCCAGCAGCCAACCCGGACTAGCGGCGGTTGAGCAGTTCTTC.

The chain employs TRBV10-3 and TRBJ1-2; a possible D gene is TRBD1 (5 bases). The ends were cut back, 10 bases at V and 3 bases at J, with 18 bases in the middle. CDR3 size: 14 residues. Germline-derived CDR1 and CDR2 are ENHRY and SYGVKD. The CDR3 DNA sequence: TGTGCCACGTGGGAGGGGCAGGGTTACTATGGCTACACCTTC. This gives the protein CATWEGQGYYGYTF.

The chain is built from TRBV19 and TRBJ1-1, with 7 bases matching TRBD1. CDR1 is LNHDA and CDR2 is SQIVND in the germline V gene (reference sequence). This CDR3 spans 14 amino acids. V dropped 4 bases and J dropped 3; count of bases not matched to a gene: 5. The CDR3 spells CASSNRGWDTEAFF. Here the CDR3 DNA reads TGTGCCAGTAGTAACAGGGGTTGGGACACTGAAGCTTTCTTT.

This clone was seen repeatedly, ten times or more. Additional DNA sequences in this sample encode the identical CDR3. The chain couples TRBV7-9 to TRBJ1-6; D uncertain. From germline, CDR1 is SEHNR and CDR2 FQNEAQ (reference sequence). This CDR3 has 12 amino acids. Trimming removed 5 bases from V and 5 bases from J, with 4 bases in between. The CDR3 protein is CASSRDNSPLHF. For the CDR3, the DNA is TGTGCCAGCAGCCGGGATAATTCACCCCTCCACTTT.

This clone was recorded only once. This rearrangement joins TRBV29-1 to TRBJ2-1, with 12 positions matching TRBD2. The trim removed 4 bases at V and 5 bases at J, leaving 6 bases unmatched. The CDR3 is 15 amino acids. Germline V gene data show CDR1 as SQVTM and CDR2 as ANQGSEA. The CDR3 region has the DNA TGCAGCGTTGGAAAAACTAGCGGGGGGCACAATGAGCAGTTCTTC. Encoded protein: CSVGKTSGGHNEQFF.

V is TRBV10-3 and J is TRBJ1-4; 8 bases match TRBD1. CDR1 ENHRY and CDR2 SYGVKD come from the germline V gene. V trimming: 1 base; J trimming: 14 bases; junction bases outside the gene matches: 9. This CDR3 has 14 residues. The CDR3 spells CAISEYQGAKVLFF. DNA of the CDR3: TGTGCCATCAGTGAGTACCAGGGGGCGAAGGTTCTGTTTTTT.

V gene TRBV27 combines with J gene TRBJ2-4, with D unclear. The CDR3 totals 16 residues. Germline CDR1 MNHEY, CDR2 SMNVEV (reference sequence). Between the trimmed V and J ends, which lost 10 bases and 0 bases, there was a span of 19 bases. The CDR3 bases are TGTGCCAACCCTGAAATCTATTCTCTAGCCAAAAACATTCAGTACTTC. This translates into CANPEIYSLAKNIQYF.

J is TRBJ2-7 and V is TRBV7-8; 14 bases fit TRBD2. V lost 5 bases, J lost 3 bases, and 3 bases stayed unmatched. The germline V gene has CDR1 SGHVS and CDR2 FQNEAQ. The CDR3 is 15 amino acids. In DNA, the CDR3 is TGTGCCAGCAGCCTGGGGACTAGCGGGAGCTACGAGCAGTACTTC. Residues: CASSLGTSGSYEQYF.

The chain employs TRBV10-2 and TRBJ1-1; no definite D call. The CDR3 is 14 amino acids. CDR1 is WSHSY and CDR2 is SAAADI in the germline V gene. Trimming took off 7 bases at V and 3 bases at J, with 15 bases between the two ends. DNA of the CDR3: TGCGCCAGCACCCCAGAGGTACTGCACACTGAAGCTTTCTTT. This sequence encodes CASTPEVLHTEAFF.

This clone was seen a handful of times. Here the CDR3 DNA reads TGTGCCTGTGAGGCGGGGGGGCTTTCAGATACGCAGTATTTT. It yields the protein CACEAGGLSDTQYF. The chain is built from TRBV7-2 and TRBJ2-3; TRBD2 aligns across 9 bases. V lost 11 bases to trimming and J lost 4 bases; unmatched junction nucleotides: 10. Germline V gene lookup returns CDR1 SGHTA and CDR2 FQGNSA. The length of the CDR3 is 14 residues.